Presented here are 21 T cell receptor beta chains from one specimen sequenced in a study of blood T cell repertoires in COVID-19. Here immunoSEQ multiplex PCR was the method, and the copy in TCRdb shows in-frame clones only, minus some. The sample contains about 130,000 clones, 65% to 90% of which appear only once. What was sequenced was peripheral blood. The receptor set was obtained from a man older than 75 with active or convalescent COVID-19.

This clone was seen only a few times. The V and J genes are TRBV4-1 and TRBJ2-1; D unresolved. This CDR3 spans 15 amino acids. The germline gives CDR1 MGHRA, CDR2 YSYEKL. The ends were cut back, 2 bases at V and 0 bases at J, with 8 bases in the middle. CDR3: CASSQYSSSYNEQFF. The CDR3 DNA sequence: TGCGCCAGCAGCCAATACTCTAGCTCCTACAATGAGCAGTTCTTC.

The CDR3 DNA sequence: TGTGCCAGCAGCTTAACAGGGACAGCGAGCGCAGATACGCAGTATTTT. Translating it yields CASSLTGTASADTQYF. The genes are TRBV7-3 and TRBJ2-3, with 7 bases aligning to TRBD1. Germline values: CDR1 SGHTA, CDR2 FQGTGA. V lost 0 bases to trimming and J lost 4 bases; unmatched junction nucleotides: 7. The CDR3 loop spans 16 amino acids.

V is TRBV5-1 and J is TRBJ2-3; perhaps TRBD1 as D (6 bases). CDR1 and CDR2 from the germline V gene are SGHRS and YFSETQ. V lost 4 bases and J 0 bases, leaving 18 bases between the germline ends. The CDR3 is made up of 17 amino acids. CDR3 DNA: TGCGCCAGCAGCCTGATTCCCCGAACAGGGAGCACAGATACGCAGTATTTT. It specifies CASSLIPRTGSTDTQYF.

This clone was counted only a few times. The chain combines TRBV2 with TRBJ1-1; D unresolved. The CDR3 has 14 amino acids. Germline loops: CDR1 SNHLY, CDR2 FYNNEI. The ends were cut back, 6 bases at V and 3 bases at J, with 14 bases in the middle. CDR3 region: CASSLQLSYTEAFF. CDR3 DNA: TGTGCCAGCAGCTTACAACTATCCTACACTGAAGCTTTCTTT. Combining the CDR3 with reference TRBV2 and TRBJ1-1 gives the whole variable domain EPEVTQTPSHQVTQMGQEVILRCVPISNHLYFYWYRQILGQKVEFLVSFYNNEISEKSEIFDDQFSVERPDGSNFTLKIRSTKLEDSAMYFCASSLQLSYTEAFFGQGTRLTVV.

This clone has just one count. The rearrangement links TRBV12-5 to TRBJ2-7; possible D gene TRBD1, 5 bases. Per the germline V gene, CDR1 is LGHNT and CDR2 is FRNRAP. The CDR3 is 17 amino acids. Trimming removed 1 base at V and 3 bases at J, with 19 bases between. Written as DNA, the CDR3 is TGTGCTAGTGGTTTGGCCACCTCCGGCCAGGGATACTACGAGCAGTACTTC. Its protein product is CASGLATSGQGYYEQYF. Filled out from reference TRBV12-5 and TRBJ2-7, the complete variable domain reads DARVTQTPRHKVTEMGQEVTMRCQPILGHNTVFWYRQTMMQGLELLAYFRNRAPLDDSGMPKDRFSAEMPDATLATLKIQPSEPRDSAVYFCASGLATSGQGYYEQYFGPGTRLTVT.

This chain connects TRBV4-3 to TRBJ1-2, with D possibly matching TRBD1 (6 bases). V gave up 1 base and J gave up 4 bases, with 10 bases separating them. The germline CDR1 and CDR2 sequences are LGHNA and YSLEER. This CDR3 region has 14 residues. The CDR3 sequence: CASSQVLGAYGYTF. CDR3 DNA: TGCGCCAGCAGCCAAGTGCTGGGGGCCTATGGCTACACCTTC.

CDR3 sequence: CAWSGTGGNQPQHF. CDR3 sequence (DNA): TGTGCCTGGAGTGGGACAGGAGGCAATCAGCCCCAGCATTTT. The chain joins TRBV30 to TRBJ1-5; the match to TRBD1 covers 7 bases. Germline V CDR1 and CDR2: GTSNPN, SVGIG (reference sequence). The CDR3 consists of 14 residues. Trimming removed 1 base from V and 2 bases from J; junction bases left unmatched: 2.

CDR3 nucleotides: TGTGCCAGCAGCTTCACAGGGGTGAGCTCTGGAAACACCATATATTTT. Translation: CASSFTGVSSGNTIYF. J is TRBJ1-3 and V is TRBV7-2; 7 positions agree with TRBD1. Germline trimming cut 3 bases from V and 0 bases from J; bases unmatched to any gene: 5. The CDR3 is 16 residues long. Looked up from germline, CDR1 is SGHTA and CDR2 is FQGNSA.

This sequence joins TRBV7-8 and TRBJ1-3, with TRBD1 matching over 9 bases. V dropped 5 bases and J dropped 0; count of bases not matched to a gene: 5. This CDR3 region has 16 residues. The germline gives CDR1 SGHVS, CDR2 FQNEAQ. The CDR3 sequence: CASSPGQGFSGNTIYF. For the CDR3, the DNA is TGTGCCAGCAGCCCTGGACAGGGGTTCTCTGGAAACACCATATATTTT.

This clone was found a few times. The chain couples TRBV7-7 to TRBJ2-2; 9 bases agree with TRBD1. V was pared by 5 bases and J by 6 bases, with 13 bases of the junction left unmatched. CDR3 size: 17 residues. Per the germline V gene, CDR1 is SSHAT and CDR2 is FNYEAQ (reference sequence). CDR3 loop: CASSRGTGPSIAGELFF. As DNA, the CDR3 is TGTGCCAGCAGCCGAGGGACAGGGCCTTCAATCGCCGGGGAGCTGTTTTTT. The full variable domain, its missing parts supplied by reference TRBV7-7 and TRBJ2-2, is GAGVSQSPRYKVTKRGQDVTLRCDPISSHATLYWYQQALGQGPEFLTYFNYEAQPDKSGLPSDRFSAERPEGSISTLTIQRTEQRDSAMYRCASSRGTGPSIAGELFFGEGSRLTVL.

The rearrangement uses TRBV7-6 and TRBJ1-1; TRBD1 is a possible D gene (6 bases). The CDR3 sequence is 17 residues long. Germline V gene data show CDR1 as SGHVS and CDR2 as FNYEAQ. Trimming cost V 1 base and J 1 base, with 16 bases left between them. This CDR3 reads CASSLVGAAGANTEAFF. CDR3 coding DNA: TGTGCCAGCAGCTTAGTTGGAGCGGCGGGGGCGAACACTGAAGCTTTCTTT. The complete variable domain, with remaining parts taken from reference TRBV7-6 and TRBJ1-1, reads GAGVSQSPRYKVTKRGQDVALRCDPISGHVSLYWYRQALGQGPEFLTYFNYEAQQDKSGLPNDRFSAERPEGSISTLTIQRTEQRDSAMYRCASSLVGAAGANTEAFFGQGTRLTVV.

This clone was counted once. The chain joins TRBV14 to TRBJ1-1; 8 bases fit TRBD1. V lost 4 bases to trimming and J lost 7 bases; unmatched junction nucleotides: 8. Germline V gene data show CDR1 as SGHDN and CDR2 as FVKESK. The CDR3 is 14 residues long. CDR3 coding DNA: TGTGCCAGCAGCCCCGGACAGGGCGCCCTTGAAGCTTTCTTT. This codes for CASSPGQGALEAFF.

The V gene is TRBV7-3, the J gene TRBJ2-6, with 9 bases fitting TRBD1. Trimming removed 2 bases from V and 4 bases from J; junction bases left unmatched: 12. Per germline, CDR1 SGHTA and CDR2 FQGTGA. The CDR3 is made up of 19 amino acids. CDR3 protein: CASSLEGTGGGGGANVLTF. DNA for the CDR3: TGTGCCAGCAGCTTAGAAGGAACAGGGGGCGGTGGAGGGGCCAACGTCCTGACTTTC.

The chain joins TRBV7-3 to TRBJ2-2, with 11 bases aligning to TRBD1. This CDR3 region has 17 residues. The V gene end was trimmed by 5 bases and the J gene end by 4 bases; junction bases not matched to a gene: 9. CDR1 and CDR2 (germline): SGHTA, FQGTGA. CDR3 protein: CASSDRAGQGVTGELFF. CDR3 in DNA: TGTGCCAGCAGCGATAGGGCGGGACAGGGGGTCACCGGGGAGCTGTTTTTT.

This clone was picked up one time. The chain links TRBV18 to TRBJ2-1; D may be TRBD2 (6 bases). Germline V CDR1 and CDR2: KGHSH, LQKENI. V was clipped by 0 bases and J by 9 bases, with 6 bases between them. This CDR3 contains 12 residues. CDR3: CASSPPGGEQFF. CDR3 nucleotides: TGTGCCAGCTCACCACCGGGGGGTGAGCAGTTCTTC.

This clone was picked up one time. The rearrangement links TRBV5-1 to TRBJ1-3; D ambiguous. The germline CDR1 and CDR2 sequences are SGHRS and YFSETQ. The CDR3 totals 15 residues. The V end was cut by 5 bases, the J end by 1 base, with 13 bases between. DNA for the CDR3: TGCGCCAGCAGAAGGTCGAGGGATTCTGGAAACACCATATATTTT. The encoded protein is CASRRSRDSGNTIYF. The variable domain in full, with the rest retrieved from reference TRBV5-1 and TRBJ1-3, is KAGVTQTPRYLIKTRGQQVTLSCSPISGHRSVSWYQQTPGQGLQFLFEYFSETQRNKGNFPGRFSGRQFSNSRSEMNVSTLELGDSALYLCASRRSRDSGNTIYFGEGSWLTVV.

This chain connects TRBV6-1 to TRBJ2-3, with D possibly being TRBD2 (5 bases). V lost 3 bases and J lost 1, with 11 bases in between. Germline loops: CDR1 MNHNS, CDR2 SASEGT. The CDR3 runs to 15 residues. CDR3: CASSEAAEGTDTQYF. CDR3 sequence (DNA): TGTGCCAGCAGTGAGGCAGCGGAAGGCACAGATACGCAGTATTTT.

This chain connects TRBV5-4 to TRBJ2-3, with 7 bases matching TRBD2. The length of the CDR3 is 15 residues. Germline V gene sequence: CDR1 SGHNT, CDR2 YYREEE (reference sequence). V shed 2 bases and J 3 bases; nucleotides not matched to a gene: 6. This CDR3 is CASSFPSGGTDTQYF. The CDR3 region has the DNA TGTGCCAGCAGCTTCCCGTCGGGAGGTACAGATACGCAGTATTTT.

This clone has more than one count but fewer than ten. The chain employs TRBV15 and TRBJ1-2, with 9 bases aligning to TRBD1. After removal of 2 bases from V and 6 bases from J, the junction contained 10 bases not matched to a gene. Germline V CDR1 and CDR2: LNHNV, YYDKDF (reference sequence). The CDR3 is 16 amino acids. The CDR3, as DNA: TGTGCCACCAGCAGACACGGACAGGGGCCCCTGGATGGCTACACCTTC. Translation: CATSRHGQGPLDGYTF.

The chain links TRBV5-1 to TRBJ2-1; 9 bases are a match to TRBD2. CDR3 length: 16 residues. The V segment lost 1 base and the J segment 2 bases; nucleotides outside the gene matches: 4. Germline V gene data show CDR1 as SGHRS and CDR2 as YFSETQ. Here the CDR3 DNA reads TGCGCCAGCAGCTTGAAAGCGGGGGGCCCCTACAATGAGCAGTTCTTC. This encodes CASSLKAGGPYNEQFF.

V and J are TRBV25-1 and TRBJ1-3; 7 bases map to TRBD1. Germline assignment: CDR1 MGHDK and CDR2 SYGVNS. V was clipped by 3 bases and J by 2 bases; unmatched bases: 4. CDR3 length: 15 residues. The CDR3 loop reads CASSDRQGAGNTIYF. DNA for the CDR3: TGTGCCAGCAGTGACAGACAGGGAGCTGGAAACACCATATATTTT.